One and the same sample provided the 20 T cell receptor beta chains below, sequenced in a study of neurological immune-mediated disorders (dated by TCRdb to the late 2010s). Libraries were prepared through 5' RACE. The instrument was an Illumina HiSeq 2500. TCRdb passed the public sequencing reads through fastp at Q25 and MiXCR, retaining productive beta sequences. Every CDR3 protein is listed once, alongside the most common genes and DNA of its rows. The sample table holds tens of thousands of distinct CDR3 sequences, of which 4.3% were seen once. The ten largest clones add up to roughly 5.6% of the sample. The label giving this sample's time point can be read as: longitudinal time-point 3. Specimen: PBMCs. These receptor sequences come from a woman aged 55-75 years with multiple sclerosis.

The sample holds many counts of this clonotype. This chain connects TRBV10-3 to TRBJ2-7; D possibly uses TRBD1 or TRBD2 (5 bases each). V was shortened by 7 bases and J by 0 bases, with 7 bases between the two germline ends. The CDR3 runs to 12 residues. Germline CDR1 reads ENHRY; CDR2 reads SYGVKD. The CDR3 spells CAIMGTSYEQYF. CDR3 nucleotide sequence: TGTGCCATCATGGGGACCTCCTACGAGCAGTACTTC.

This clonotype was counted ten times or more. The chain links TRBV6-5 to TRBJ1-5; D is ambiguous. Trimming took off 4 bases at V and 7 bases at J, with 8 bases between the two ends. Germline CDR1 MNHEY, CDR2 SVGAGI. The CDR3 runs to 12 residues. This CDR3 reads CASSSIGQPQHF. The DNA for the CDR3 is TGTGCCAGCAGTTCAATAGGCCAGCCCCAGCATTTT.

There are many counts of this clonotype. As DNA, the CDR3 is TGTGCCAGCAGTTACGCTGGGGCAGGGCGGCAAGAGACCCAGTACTTC. It is translated as CASSYAGAGRQETQYF. The chain uses TRBV6-5 and TRBJ2-5; TRBD1 might be the D (5 bases). The germline gives CDR1 MNHEY, CDR2 SVGAGI. The CDR3 runs to 16 residues. V dropped 2 bases and J dropped 2 bases, with 15 bases sitting between them.

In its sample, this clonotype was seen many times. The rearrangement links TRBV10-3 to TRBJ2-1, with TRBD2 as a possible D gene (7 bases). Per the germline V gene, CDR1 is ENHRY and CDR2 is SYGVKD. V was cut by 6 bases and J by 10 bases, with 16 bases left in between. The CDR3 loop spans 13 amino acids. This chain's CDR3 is CAIRRGGVGEQFF. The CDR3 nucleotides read TGTGCCATCAGGAGGGGGGGGGTCGGGGAGCAGTTCTTC.

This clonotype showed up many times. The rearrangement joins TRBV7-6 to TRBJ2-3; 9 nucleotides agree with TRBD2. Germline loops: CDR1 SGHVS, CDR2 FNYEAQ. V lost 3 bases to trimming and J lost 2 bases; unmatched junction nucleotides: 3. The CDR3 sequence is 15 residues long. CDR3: CASSFIAGDTDTQYF. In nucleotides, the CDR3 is TGTGCCAGCAGCTTCATAGCGGGGGACACAGATACGCAGTATTTT.

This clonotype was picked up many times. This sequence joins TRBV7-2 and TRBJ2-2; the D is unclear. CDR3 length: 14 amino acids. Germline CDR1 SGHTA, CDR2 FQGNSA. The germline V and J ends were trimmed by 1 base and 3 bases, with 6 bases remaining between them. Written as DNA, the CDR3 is TGTGCCAGCAGCTTAGACGTTGACACCGGGGAGCTGTTTTTT. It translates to CASSLDVDTGELFF.

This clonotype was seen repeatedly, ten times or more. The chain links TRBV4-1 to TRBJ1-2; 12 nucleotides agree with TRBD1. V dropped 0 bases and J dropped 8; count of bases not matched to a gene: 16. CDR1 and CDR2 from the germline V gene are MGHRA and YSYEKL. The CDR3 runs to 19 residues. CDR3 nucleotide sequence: TGCGCCAGCAGCCAAGATTTTGGGGGACAGGGGGCGTCGGTGGCCGGCTACACCTTC. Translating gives CASSQDFGGQGASVAGYTF.

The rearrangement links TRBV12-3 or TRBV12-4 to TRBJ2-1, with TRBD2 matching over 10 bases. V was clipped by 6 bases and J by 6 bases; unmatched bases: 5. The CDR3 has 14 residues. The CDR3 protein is CASSKLAGRNEQFF. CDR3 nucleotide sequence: TGTGCCAGCAGCAAACTAGCGGGGCGCAATGAGCAGTTCTTC.

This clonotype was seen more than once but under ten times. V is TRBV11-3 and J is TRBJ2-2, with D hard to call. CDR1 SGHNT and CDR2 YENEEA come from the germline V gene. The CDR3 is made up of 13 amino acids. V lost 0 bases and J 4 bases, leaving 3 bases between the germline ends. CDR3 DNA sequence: TGTGCCAGCAGCTTAGATCGCACCGGGGAGCTGTTTTTT. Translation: CASSLDRTGELFF. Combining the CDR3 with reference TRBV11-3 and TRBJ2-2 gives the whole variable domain EAGVVQSPRYKIIEKKQPVAFWCNPISGHNTLYWYLQNLGQGPELLIRYENEEAVDDSQLPKDRFSAERLKGVDSTLKIQPAELGDSAVYLCASSLDRTGELFFGEGSRLTVL.

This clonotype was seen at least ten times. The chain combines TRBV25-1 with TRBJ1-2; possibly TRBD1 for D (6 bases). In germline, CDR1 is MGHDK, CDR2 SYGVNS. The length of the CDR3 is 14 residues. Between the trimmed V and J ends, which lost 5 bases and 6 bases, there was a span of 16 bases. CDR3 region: CASSRDGGAHGYTF. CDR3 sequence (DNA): TGTGCCAGCAGTCGTGACGGGGGGGCTCATGGCTACACCTTC.

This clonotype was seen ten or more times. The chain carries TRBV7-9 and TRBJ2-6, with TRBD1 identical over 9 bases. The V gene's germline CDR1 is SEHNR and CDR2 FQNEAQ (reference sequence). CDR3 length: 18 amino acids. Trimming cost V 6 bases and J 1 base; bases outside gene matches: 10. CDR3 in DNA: TGTGCCAGCAGGCGGAACAGGGGGCTAATTTCTGGGGCCAACGTCCTGACTTTC. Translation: CASRRNRGLISGANVLTF.

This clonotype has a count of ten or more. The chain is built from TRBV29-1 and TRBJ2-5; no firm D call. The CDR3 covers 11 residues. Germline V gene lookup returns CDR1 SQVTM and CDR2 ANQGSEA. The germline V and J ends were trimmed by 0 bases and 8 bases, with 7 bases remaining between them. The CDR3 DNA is TGCAGCGTTGAAGAGTCGCCAACCCAGTACTTC. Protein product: CSVEESPTQYF.

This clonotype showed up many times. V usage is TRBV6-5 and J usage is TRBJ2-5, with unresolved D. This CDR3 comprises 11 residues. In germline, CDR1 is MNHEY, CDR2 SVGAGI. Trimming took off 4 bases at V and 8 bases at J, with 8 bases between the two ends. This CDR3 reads CASSSQLTQYF. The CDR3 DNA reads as TGTGCCAGCAGTTCCCAATTAACCCAGTACTTC.

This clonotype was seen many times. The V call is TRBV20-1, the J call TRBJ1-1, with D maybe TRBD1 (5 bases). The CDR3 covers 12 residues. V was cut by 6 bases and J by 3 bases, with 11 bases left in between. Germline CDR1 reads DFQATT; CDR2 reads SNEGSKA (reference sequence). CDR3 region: CSARQSDTEAFF. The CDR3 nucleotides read TGCAGTGCGCGACAGTCGGACACTGAAGCTTTCTTT.

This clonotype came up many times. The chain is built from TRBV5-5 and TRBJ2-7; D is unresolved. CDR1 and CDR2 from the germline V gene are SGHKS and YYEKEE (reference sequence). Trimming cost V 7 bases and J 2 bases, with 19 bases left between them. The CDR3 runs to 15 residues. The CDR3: CASGTIDTYPYEQYF. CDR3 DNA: TGTGCCAGCGGAACCATAGACACGTACCCCTACGAGCAGTACTTC.

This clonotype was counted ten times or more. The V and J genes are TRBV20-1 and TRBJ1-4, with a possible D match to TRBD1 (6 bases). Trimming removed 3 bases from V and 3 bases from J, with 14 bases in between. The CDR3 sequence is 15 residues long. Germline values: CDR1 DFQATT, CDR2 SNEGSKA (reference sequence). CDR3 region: CSARSRTAPNEKLFF. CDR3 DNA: TGCAGTGCTAGGTCACGGACAGCACCTAATGAAAAACTGTTTTTT.

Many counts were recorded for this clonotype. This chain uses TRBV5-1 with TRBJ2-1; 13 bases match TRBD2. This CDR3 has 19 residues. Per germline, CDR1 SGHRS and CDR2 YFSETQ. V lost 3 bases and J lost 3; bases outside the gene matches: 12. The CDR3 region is CASSWGLAGRSTGYNEQFF. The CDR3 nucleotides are TGCGCCAGCAGCTGGGGACTAGCGGGGAGATCTACTGGCTACAATGAGCAGTTCTTC.

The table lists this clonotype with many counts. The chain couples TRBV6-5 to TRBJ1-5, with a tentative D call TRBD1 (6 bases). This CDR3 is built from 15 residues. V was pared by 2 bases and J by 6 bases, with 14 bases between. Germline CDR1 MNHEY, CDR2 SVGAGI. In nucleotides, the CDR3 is TGTGCCAGCAGTTACGGGCAGGGAGGGGGTCAGCCCCAGCATTTT. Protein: CASSYGQGGGQPQHF.

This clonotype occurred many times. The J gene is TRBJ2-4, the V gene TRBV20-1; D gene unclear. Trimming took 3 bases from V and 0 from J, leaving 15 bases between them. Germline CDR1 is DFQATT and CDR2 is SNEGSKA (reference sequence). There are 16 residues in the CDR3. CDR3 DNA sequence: TGCAGTGCTAGCTCCCGGGCAACTCTAGCCAAAAACATTCAGTACTTC. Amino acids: CSASSRATLAKNIQYF.

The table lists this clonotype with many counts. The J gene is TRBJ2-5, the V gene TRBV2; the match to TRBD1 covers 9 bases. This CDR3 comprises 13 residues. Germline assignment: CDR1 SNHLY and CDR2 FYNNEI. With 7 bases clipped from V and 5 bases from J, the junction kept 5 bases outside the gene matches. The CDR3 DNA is TGTGCCAGCAATCGGGACAGGGCGGAGACCCAGTACTTC. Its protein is CASNRDRAETQYF. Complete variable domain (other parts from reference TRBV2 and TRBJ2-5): EPEVTQTPSHQVTQMGQEVILRCVPISNHLYFYWYRQILGQKVEFLVSFYNNEISEKSEIFDDQFSVERPDGSNFTLKIRSTKLEDSAMYFCASNRDRAETQYFGPGTRLLVL.